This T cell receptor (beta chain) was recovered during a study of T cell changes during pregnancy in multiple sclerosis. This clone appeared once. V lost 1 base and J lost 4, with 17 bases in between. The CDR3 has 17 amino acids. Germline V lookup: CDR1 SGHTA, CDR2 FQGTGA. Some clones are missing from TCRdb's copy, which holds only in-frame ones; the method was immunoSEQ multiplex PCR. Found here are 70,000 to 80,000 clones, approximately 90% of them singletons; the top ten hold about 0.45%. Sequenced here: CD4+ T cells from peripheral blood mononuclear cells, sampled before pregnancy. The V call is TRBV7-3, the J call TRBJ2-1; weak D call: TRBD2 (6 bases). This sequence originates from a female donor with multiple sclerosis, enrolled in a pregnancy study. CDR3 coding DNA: TGTGCCAGCAGCTTAAACCTTTTTCCGGGAGCGTACAATGAGCAGTTCTTC. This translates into CASSLNLFPGAYNEQFF.